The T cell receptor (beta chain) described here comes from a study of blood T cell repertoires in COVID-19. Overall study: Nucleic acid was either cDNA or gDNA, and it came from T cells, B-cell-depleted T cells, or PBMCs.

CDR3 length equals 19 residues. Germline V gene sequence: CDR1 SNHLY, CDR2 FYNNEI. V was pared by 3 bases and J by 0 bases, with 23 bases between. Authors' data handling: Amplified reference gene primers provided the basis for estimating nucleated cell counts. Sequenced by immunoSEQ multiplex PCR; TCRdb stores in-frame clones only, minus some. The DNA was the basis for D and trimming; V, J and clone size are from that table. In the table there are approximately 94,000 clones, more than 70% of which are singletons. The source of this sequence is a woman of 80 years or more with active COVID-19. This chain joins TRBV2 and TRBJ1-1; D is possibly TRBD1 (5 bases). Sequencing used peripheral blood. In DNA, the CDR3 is TGTGCCAGCAGTGAGGAAAAAGGGGTGGCGACTGGCATGAACACTGAAGCTTTCTTT. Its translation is CASSEEKGVATGMNTEAFF.